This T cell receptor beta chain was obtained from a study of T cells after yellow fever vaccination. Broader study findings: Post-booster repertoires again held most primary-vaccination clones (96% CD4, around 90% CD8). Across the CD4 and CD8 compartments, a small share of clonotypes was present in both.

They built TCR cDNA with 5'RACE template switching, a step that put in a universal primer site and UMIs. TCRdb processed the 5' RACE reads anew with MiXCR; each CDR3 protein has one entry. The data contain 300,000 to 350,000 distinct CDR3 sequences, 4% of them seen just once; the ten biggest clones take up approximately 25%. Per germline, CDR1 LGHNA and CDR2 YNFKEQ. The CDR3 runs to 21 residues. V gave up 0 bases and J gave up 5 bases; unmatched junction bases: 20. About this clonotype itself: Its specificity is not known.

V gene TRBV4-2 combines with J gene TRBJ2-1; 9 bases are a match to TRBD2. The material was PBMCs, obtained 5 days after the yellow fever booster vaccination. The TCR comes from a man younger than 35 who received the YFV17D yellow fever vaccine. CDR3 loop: CASSQESVWRGGLFRHNEQFF. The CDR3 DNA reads TGTGCCAGCAGCCAAGAGTCAGTCTGGCGGGGGGGCCTCTTCCGCCACAATGAGCAGTTCTTC.